The 24 T cell receptor beta chains below all came from one sample that was sequenced in a study of T cell repertoires in cytomegalovirus infection. TCRdb called the reads again in MiXCR, with one record for every CDR3 protein. The sample has fewer than 350,000 distinct CDR3 sequences, 9.5% seen once. The sample comprised PBMCs. These receptors were taken from a human donor in good health (CMV status not recorded). Some clones in this sample may be carry-over from other donors' samples.

On this clonotype: A much larger clone lies one base from this, so it may be a read error. The rearrangement joins TRBV7-2 to TRBJ2-7; 7 bases line up with TRBD2. CDR3 size: 13 residues. Germline V gene data show CDR1 as SGHTA and CDR2 as FQGNSA. The DNA of the CDR3 is TGTGCCAGCAGCGCAACTAGCGCCTACGAGCAGTGCTTC. Protein: CASSATSAYEQCF.

V and J are TRBV6-2 or TRBV6-3 and TRBJ1-5; D is uncertain. The CDR3 contains 12 residues. V lost 9 bases, J lost 7 bases, and 13 bases lay in between. From germline, CDR1 is MNHEY and CDR2 SVGEGT. Written as DNA, the CDR3 is TGTGCCAGGGGGAAAACCAAGCAGCCCCAGCATTTT. Translation: CARGKTKQPQHF.

This clonotype was observed at least ten times. The chain joins TRBV28 to TRBJ1-1; 9 bases match TRBD1. The germline V gene encodes CDR1 MDHEN and CDR2 SYDVKM. With 4 bases clipped from V and 0 bases from J, the junction kept 9 bases outside the gene matches. This CDR3 spans 17 amino acids. The CDR3: CASSSPADRGLNTEAFF. Written as DNA, the CDR3 is TGTGCCAGCAGTTCCCCCGCCGACAGGGGGTTGAACACTGAAGCTTTCTTT.

This sequence joins TRBV2 and TRBJ2-1; TRBD2 matches 7 bases. This CDR3 comprises 15 residues. Germline trimming cut 3 bases from V and 4 bases from J; bases unmatched to any gene: 6. The V gene's germline CDR1 is SNHLY and CDR2 FYNNEI. The CDR3 spells CASSEVQRGYNEQFF. CDR3 coding DNA: TGTGCCAGCAGTGAGGTACAGCGGGGTTACAATGAGCAGTTCTTC.

This clonotype was counted only a few times. The chain uses TRBV7-9 and TRBJ1-1; D gene unclear. The germline V gene has CDR1 SEHNR and CDR2 FQNEAQ (reference sequence). The CDR3 sequence is 16 residues long. Trimming shortened V by 2 bases and J by 1 base, and 14 bases separated the two germline ends. CDR3 coding DNA: TGTGCCAGCAGCTTAAGAGTCCGGGTGGGGAACACTGAAGCTTTCTTT. It translates to CASSLRVRVGNTEAFF.

The genes are TRBV27 and TRBJ2-7; 9 bases agree with TRBD2. V lost 7 bases, J lost 8 bases, and 24 bases stayed unmatched. From germline, CDR1 is MNHEY and CDR2 SMNVEV (reference sequence). The CDR3 runs 18 residues. The CDR3 DNA reads TGTGCCAGCACCGAAAAGAAGAGAGTGGGCGGGAGGGCCAGCAAGCAGTACTTC. It encodes CASTEKKRVGGRASKQYF.

The chain recombines TRBV6-1 with TRBJ2-2, with TRBD2 identical over 9 bases. V gave up 7 bases and J gave up 7 bases; unmatched junction bases: 4. CDR1 MNHNS and CDR2 SASEGT come from the germline V gene. The CDR3 length is 13 residues. CDR3 loop: CASTKAGGGELFF. Written as DNA, the CDR3 is TGTGCCAGCACTAAAGCGGGGGGCGGGGAGCTGTTTTTT.

V usage is TRBV3-1 and J usage is TRBJ1-4; TRBD1 agrees at 7 bases. The germline CDR1 and CDR2 sequences are LGHDT and YNNKEL (reference sequence). CDR3 length: 14 amino acids. V was pared by 6 bases and J by 7 bases, with 8 bases of the junction left unmatched. The chain's CDR3 is CASRRSTGLEKLFF. CDR3 nucleotide sequence: TGTGCCAGCAGACGTTCGACAGGGCTTGAAAAACTGTTTTTT.

This clonotype was found a few times. The chain carries TRBV12-3 or TRBV12-4 and TRBJ2-5; D is unresolved. Trimming removed 9 bases at V and 4 bases at J, with 15 bases between. The CDR3 consists of 13 residues. CDR3 bases: TGTGCCAGTCGGCGAATCCCGCTAGAGACCCAGTACTTC. This codes for CASRRIPLETQYF.

This clonotype was observed a few times. The chain couples TRBV20-1 to TRBJ2-5; TRBD2 matches at 8 bases. CDR1 is DFQATT and CDR2 is SNEGSKA in the germline V gene (reference sequence). The CDR3 runs 15 residues. The trim removed 0 bases at V and 5 bases at J, leaving 8 bases unmatched. The CDR3 sequence: CSAREQTSEQETQYF. The CDR3 DNA follows: TGCAGTGCTAGAGAACAGACTAGCGAGCAGGAGACCCAGTACTTC.

V gene TRBV24-1 combines with J gene TRBJ2-1; no definite D call. V lost 2 bases, J lost 2 bases, and 9 bases lay in between. This CDR3 spans 15 amino acids. Germline V gene data show CDR1 as KGHDR and CDR2 as SFDVKD. CDR3 region: CATSDYGRTYNEQFF. For the CDR3, the DNA is TGTGCCACCAGTGATTACGGACGGACCTACAATGAGCAGTTCTTC.

This clonotype was seen repeatedly, ten times or more. The V gene is TRBV7-9, the J gene TRBJ2-1; 10 bases fit TRBD2. With 8 bases clipped from V and 4 bases from J, the junction kept 8 bases outside the gene matches. The CDR3 covers 15 residues. The germline CDR1 and CDR2 sequences are SEHNR and FQNEAQ (reference sequence). CDR3 amino acids: CASYYPSGGYNEQFF. CDR3 bases: TGTGCCAGCTATTACCCTAGCGGGGGATACAATGAGCAGTTCTTC. Together with reference TRBV7-9 and TRBJ2-1, the CDR3 gives the full variable domain: DTGVSQNPRHKITKRGQNVTFRCDPISEHNRLYWYRQTLGQGPEFLTYFQNEAQLEKSRLLSDRFSAERPKGSFSTLEIQRTEQGDSAMYLCASYYPSGGYNEQFFGPGTRLTVL.

CDR3 in amino acids: CASRGRGALRDKLFF. The CDR3 region has the DNA TGTGCCAGTAGGGGCAGGGGGGCTCTTAGGGATAAACTGTTTTTT. This chain connects TRBV19 to TRBJ1-4; 7 bases fit TRBD1. Germline-derived CDR1 and CDR2 are LNHDA and SQIVND (reference sequence). The CDR3 loop spans 15 amino acids. V lost 6 bases and J lost 11; bases outside the gene matches: 15.

The chain links TRBV7-9 to TRBJ1-2; no definite D call. Germline CDR1 reads SEHNR; CDR2 reads FQNEAQ (reference sequence). The ends were cut back, 5 bases at V and 7 bases at J, with 14 bases in the middle. This CDR3 region has 13 residues. The CDR3, as DNA: TGTGCCAGCAGCGCGGATCCTAAAGGTGGCTACACCTTC. Amino acid sequence: CASSADPKGGYTF.

V and J are TRBV7-2 and TRBJ1-1; 7 bases align to TRBD1. The junction had 11 bases not matched to a gene; V was cut back by 2 bases and J by 11 bases. CDR1 and CDR2 from the germline V gene are SGHTA and FQGNSA. This CDR3 comprises 14 residues. The CDR3 spells CASSLFDRVPLAFF. DNA for the CDR3: TGTGCCAGCAGCTTATTCGACAGGGTCCCCTTGGCTTTCTTT.

The chain employs TRBV6-5 and TRBJ2-7; a possible D gene is TRBD1 (5 bases). Germline CDR1 and CDR2: MNHEY and SVGAGI. V was cut by 5 bases and J by 8 bases, with 10 bases left in between. There are 11 residues in the CDR3. CDR3 sequence (DNA): TGTGCCAGCAGTAAAAACAGGAAGCAGTACTTC. Translation: CASSKNRKQYF.

This clonotype appeared many times. This chain connects TRBV7-9 to TRBJ1-2; D remains unclear. V lost 0 bases and J 8 bases, leaving 13 bases between the germline ends. Germline CDR1 SEHNR, CDR2 FQNEAQ (reference sequence). The CDR3 runs 14 residues. CDR3 coding DNA: TGTGCCAGCAGCTTAGCGAAGAACAGAAAAGGCTACACCTTC. Protein: CASSLAKNRKGYTF. Full variable domain (remainder filled in from reference TRBV7-9 and TRBJ1-2): DTGVSQNPRHKITKRGQNVTFRCDPISEHNRLYWYRQTLGQGPEFLTYFQNEAQLEKSRLLSDRFSAERPKGSFSTLEIQRTEQGDSAMYLCASSLAKNRKGYTFGSGTRLTVV.

The chain recombines TRBV4-2 with TRBJ2-1, with 7 bases lining up with TRBD2. The V segment lost 4 bases and the J segment 5 bases; nucleotides outside the gene matches: 5. CDR1 LGHNA and CDR2 YNFKEQ come from the germline V gene. The CDR3 extends over 14 amino acids. The CDR3 nucleotides are TGTGCCAGCAGCCGGGGGGGGTCAAACAATGAGCAGTTCTTC. Translating it yields CASSRGGSNNEQFF.

The V gene is TRBV5-1, the J gene TRBJ2-3; tentative D call: TRBD2 (6 bases). The CDR3 loop spans 15 amino acids. With 4 bases removed from V and 0 bases from J, the gap between germline ends came to 12 bases. Germline V CDR1 and CDR2: SGHRS, YFSETQ. The DNA for the CDR3 is TGCGCCAGCAGCCCAAGCGGGCATAGCACAGATACGCAGTATTTT. Encoded protein: CASSPSGHSTDTQYF.

The rearrangement links TRBV6-5 to TRBJ2-3; the D gene is possibly TRBD2 (6 bases). Trimming removed 6 bases at V and 4 bases at J, with 14 bases between. The CDR3 loop spans 14 amino acids. Germline V CDR1 and CDR2: MNHEY, SVGAGI. The CDR3 sequence is CASSRDSYSDTQYF. CDR3 nucleotide sequence: TGTGCCAGCAGCCGGGACTCTTATTCAGATACGCAGTATTTT.

This clonotype came up a few times. This chain links TRBV28 with TRBJ2-7; no firm D call. Per germline, CDR1 MDHEN and CDR2 SYDVKM. V lost 2 bases, J lost 6 bases, and 8 bases lay in between. This CDR3 region has 12 residues. CDR3 loop: CASSLAPLEQYF. CDR3 in DNA: TGTGCCAGCAGTTTAGCCCCCCTCGAGCAGTACTTC. The full variable domain, rest sourced from reference TRBV28 and TRBJ2-7, is DVKVTQSSRYLVKRTGEKVFLECVQDMDHENMFWYRQDPGLGLRLIYFSYDVKMKEKGDIPEGYSVSREKKERFSLILESASTNQTSMYLCASSLAPLEQYFGPGTRLTVT.

This clonotype showed up just a few times. This chain links TRBV20-1 with TRBJ2-4, with D possibly matching TRBD2 (7 bases). The germline V gene has CDR1 DFQATT and CDR2 SNEGSKA (reference sequence). Trimming removed 3 bases at V and 0 bases at J, with 18 bases between. This CDR3 spans 17 amino acids. CDR3 sequence: CSASTGGRGVAKNIQYF. The CDR3 DNA reads TGCAGTGCTAGTACCGGGGGCCGGGGGGTAGCCAAAAACATTCAGTACTTC.

This clonotype came up many times. The V gene is TRBV7-2, the J gene TRBJ2-5, with TRBD2 as a possible D gene (6 bases). Germline CDR1 reads SGHTA; CDR2 reads FQGNSA. The CDR3 contains 15 residues. Trimming took off 0 bases at V and 4 bases at J, with 12 bases between the two ends. CDR3 region: CASSLAPGVGETQYF. DNA for the CDR3: TGTGCCAGCAGCTTAGCCCCGGGGGTGGGAGAGACCCAGTACTTC.

The chain uses TRBV2 and TRBJ2-1; TRBD2 matches 10 bases. Trimming at V came to 8 bases and at J to 6 bases, leaving 13 bases not matched to a gene. The CDR3 totals 16 residues. Germline CDR1 SNHLY, CDR2 FYNNEI. The CDR3 protein is CASLKRERGGLNEQFF. In nucleotides, the CDR3 is TGTGCCAGCCTCAAGAGGGAGCGGGGGGGACTCAATGAGCAGTTCTTC.